This TCR beta chain was identified in a study of neoadjuvant nivolumab and ipilimumab in lung cancer. Study as a whole: The combination arm added day-1 ipilimumab 1 mg/kg to nivolumab 3 mg/kg on days 1, 15, 29.

General study points: TCR richness and clonality were higher in tumors than adjacent uninvolved lung. From pretherapy to surgery, tumor richness and clonality rose with dual therapy. TCR sequencing covered a small number of samples.

Assay: immunoSEQ multiplex PCR; the TCRdb copy retains only in-frame clones and omits some. The sample consists of 8,000 to 10,000 clones, around 85% of them appearing once. From germline, CDR1 is MDHEN and CDR2 SYDVKM. V lost 1 base and J lost 3; bases outside the gene matches: 7. The CDR3 length is 17 residues. As to this clone: Its antigen is not known.

This clonotype was obtained from an adult with non-small cell lung cancer. The chain has TRBV28 and TRBJ1-5; 9 bases line up with TRBD1. Specimen: peripheral blood, collected before neoadjuvant nivolumab, alone or with ipilimumab. In DNA, the CDR3 is TGTGCCAGCAGTTTATCGGTTGGACAGGGGTTCAATCAGCCCCAGCATTTT. Encoded protein: CASSLSVGQGFNQPQHF.